This T cell receptor (beta chain) derives from a study of response to subunit inactivated influenza vaccine. The study, taken as a whole, reports: The authors put forward the suggestion that each seasonal influenza vaccination may bring in only a limited number of new T cells.

This clonotype was seen ten or more times. The antigen is unknown. MiXCR, run by TCRdb on the RT-PCR reads, gives a single entry per CDR3 protein. The sample lists 650,000 to 800,000 distinct CDR3 sequences, approximately 14% occurring once. The CDR3 loop spans 14 amino acids. Germline loops: CDR1 DFQATT, CDR2 SNEGSKA (reference sequence). Trimming took off 8 bases at V and 4 bases at J, with 20 bases between the two ends. This sequence was found in a man aged 45-65 years who received an inactivated influenza vaccine. The starting material was PBMCs from blood, obtained 14 to 15 days before vaccination. The V gene is TRBV20-1, the J gene TRBJ1-2; maybe TRBD1 (5 bases). In nucleotides, the CDR3 is TGCAGTATAGAACGGGTCAGGGAGAGCTATGGCTACACCTTC. Protein product: CSIERVRESYGYTF.